The sequence of this TCR beta chain was determined in a study of technical replicates of blood from a few donors. Trimming left V 4 bases short and J 1 base short, with 11 bases between. The CDR3 consists of 14 residues. Germline V gene data show CDR1 as SGHRS and CDR2 as YFSETQ. Data came from immunoSEQ multiplex PCR; TCRdb stores just in-frame clones and leaves some out. The table lists just over 15,000 clones, roughly 84% of them singletons. This chain uses TRBV5-1 with TRBJ1-1; the D is unclear. The sequenced material came from PBMCs. The sequence derives from a human donor in good health. This CDR3 is CASSPYNGNTEAFF. CDR3 in DNA: TGCGCCAGCAGCCCCTATAATGGGAACACTGAAGCTTTCTTT.